Below, one T cell receptor beta chain is given with its context. The sample is drawn from a study of shared clonotypes between healthy human individuals. Trimming cost V 4 bases and J 1 base, with 8 bases left between them. CDR1 is SGHKS, CDR2 YYEKEE, per germline (reference sequence). The CDR3 is 13 residues long. CD45RO+ cells were combined with CCR7-negative CD45RA+ TemRA cells to form CD8 memory. Some clones are missing from TCRdb's copy, which holds only in-frame ones; the method was immunoSEQ multiplex PCR. The repertoire holds some 79,000 clones, with roughly two thirds as singletons. The receptor's source is a man aged 30-40 years in good health. The sequenced sample consisted of memory CD8+ T cells sorted from blood. Subset denoted: CD45RO+ cells pooled with CCR7-negative TemRA cells. The V gene is TRBV5-5, the J gene TRBJ2-5, with D hard to call. The CDR3 is CASSPNSQETQYF. CDR3 nucleotide sequence: TGTGCCAGCAGCCCGAACAGCCAAGAGACCCAGTACTTC.